Below, one TCR beta chain is given with its context. Its target is unknown. The sample comes from a study of post-analysis software for immune sequencing data. Across the study: Included courses were relapsing-remitting and secondary progressive multiple sclerosis; progressive-relapsing multiple sclerosis was also included. Whole-study findings and limits: Patients used about five TRBV segments, including TRBV5-6, TRBV5-1 and TRBV20-1, more often than controls.

Each TCR beta cDNA library carried unique molecular identifiers. The authors obtained roughly 0.5 million cDNA molecules from roughly 1 to 10 million T cells. TCRdb ran MiXCR on the PCR reads and lists one entry per CDR3 protein. Found here are around 400,000 distinct CDR3 sequences, around a third of them singletons; the top ten hold around an eighth. The CDR3 spans 16 residues. V lost 0 bases to trimming and J lost 8 bases; unmatched junction nucleotides: 8. Germline lookup yields CDR1 DFQATT and CDR2 SNEGSKA (reference sequence). The receptor was isolated from a girl aged 5-17 years with multiple sclerosis. The source material was blood. The V and J genes are TRBV20-1 and TRBJ2-1; 12 bases fit TRBD2. The CDR3 DNA reads as TGCAGTGCTAGAGAGGTGCTAGCGGGGGGGCGGTATGAGCAGTTCTTC. It encodes CSAREVLAGGRYEQFF.